These T cell receptor beta chains were read from a single sample in a study of read filtering for tumor transcriptome and immune sequencing. TCRdb processed the reads anew with MiXCR; each CDR3 protein has one entry. The sample contains about 23,000 distinct CDR3 sequences, roughly an eighth of which appear only once. Sequencing was carried out using a population of CD138-negative cells sorted from bone marrow. The source of these receptors is a donor aged 40 or over with multiple myeloma. Both conserved end residues are part of each CDR3. Each record gives: V gene, D gene, J gene, clone size, CDR3 DNA, CDR3 protein. A D gene is named only where the DNA matches it firmly. For some rows the clone size is stated as once, few or many, or as a class when expanded; others skip it.

V gene: TRBV20-1
D gene: TRBD2
J gene: TRBJ2-7
clone size: -
CDR3 DNA: TGCAGTGCTAGAGGCGGGAGCACCTACGAGCAGTACTTC
CDR3 protein: CSARGGSTYEQYF

V gene: TRBV29-1
D gene: -
J gene: TRBJ1-5
clone size: many
CDR3 DNA: TGCAGCGTTGTTGAGGAAGCCAGGACCCAGCATTTT
CDR3 protein: CSVVEEARTQHF

V gene: TRBV5-1
D gene: -
J gene: TRBJ2-3
clone size: -
CDR3 DNA: TGCGCCAGCCGGGCCGGGGGCTACACAGATAGGCAGTATTTT
CDR3 protein: CASRAGGYTDRQYF

V gene: TRBV21-1
D gene: -
J gene: TRBJ2-2
clone size: -
CDR3 DNA: TGTGCCAGCAGCACGTACAATTCGCGGCTAGCGGCCCCTGAGACCGGGGAGCTGTTTTTT
CDR3 protein: CASSTYNSRLAAPETGELFF

V gene: TRBV12-3/TRBV12-4
D gene: TRBD2
J gene: TRBJ2-1
clone size: many
CDR3 DNA: TGTGCCAGCAGTGGACTAGCGGGGGGCGATGGTGAGCAGTTCTTC
CDR3 protein: CASSGLAGGDGEQFF

V gene: TRBV10-3
D gene: -
J gene: TRBJ2-1
clone size: few
CDR3 DNA: TGTGCCATCAGTGATCCAGCGACCACACCCGAGGACAATGAGCAGTTCTTC
CDR3 protein: CAISDPATTPEDNEQFF

V gene: TRBV20-1
D gene: TRBD2
J gene: TRBJ2-5
clone size: many
CDR3 DNA: TGCAGTGCTATACAGACCGGGACTATTGGCGAGACCCAGTACTTC
CDR3 protein: CSAIQTGTIGETQYF

V gene: TRBV15
D gene: -
J gene: TRBJ2-1
clone size: many
CDR3 DNA: TGTGCCACCAGCAGAGTATACAATGAGCAGTTCTTC
CDR3 protein: CATSRVYNEQFF

V gene: TRBV28
D gene: -
J gene: TRBJ2-7
clone size: many
CDR3 DNA: TGTGCCAGCAGGCCCCCCGGGGGATCCTACGAGCAGTACTTC
CDR3 protein: CASRPPGGSYEQYF

V gene: TRBV6-6
D gene: -
J gene: TRBJ2-7
clone size: many
CDR3 DNA: TGTGCCAGCAGTCCCGGATTTCCCCCCTACGAGCAGTACTTC
CDR3 protein: CASSPGFPPYEQYF

V gene: TRBV28
D gene: TRBD2
J gene: TRBJ2-3
clone size: many
CDR3 DNA: TGTGCCAGCAGCTATGGGACTAGCGGTTGGGGCCCCACAGATACGCAGTATTTT
CDR3 protein: CASSYGTSGWGPTDTQYF

V gene: TRBV7-6
D gene: -
J gene: TRBJ1-3
clone size: few
CDR3 DNA: TGTGCCAGCAGCCAACCCTATCTCTCTGGAAACGCCATATATTTT
CDR3 protein: CASSQPYLSGNAIYF

V gene: TRBV7-9
D gene: -
J gene: TRBJ2-7
clone size: medium-sized
CDR3 DNA: TGTGCCAGCAGCCCTTCTGAACGGCCTGAGCAGTACTTC
CDR3 protein: CASSPSERPEQYF

V gene: TRBV4-2
D gene: -
J gene: TRBJ2-1
clone size: many
CDR3 DNA: TGTGCCAGCAGCCACGGACTCAACAATGAGCAGTTCTTC
CDR3 protein: CASSHGLNNEQFF

V gene: TRBV7-7
D gene: -
J gene: TRBJ2-2
clone size: many
CDR3 DNA: TGTGCTAGCAGCTTATTAGGGAAGGCCGGGGAGCTGTTTTTT
CDR3 protein: CASSLLGKAGELFF

V gene: TRBV2
D gene: -
J gene: TRBJ1-1
clone size: many
CDR3 DNA: TGTGCCAGCAGTGAAGAGGTACCGAACACTGAAGCTTTCTTT
CDR3 protein: CASSEEVPNTEAFF

V gene: TRBV5-1
D gene: -
J gene: TRBJ1-1
clone size: -
CDR3 DNA: TGCGCCAGCAGTCGGTCAGGGCTGAACACTGAAGCTTTCTTT
CDR3 protein: CASSRSGLNTEAFF

V gene: TRBV29-1
D gene: -
J gene: TRBJ2-4
clone size: many
CDR3 DNA: TGCAGCGTTGAAGGCAACGGTGACATTCAGTACTTC
CDR3 protein: CSVEGNGDIQYF

V gene: TRBV7-9
D gene: -
J gene: TRBJ2-1
clone size: -
CDR3 DNA: TGTGCCAGCAGCCTAATGGGACACTCCGATGAGCAGTTATTC
CDR3 protein: CASSLMGHSDEQLF

V gene: TRBV13
D gene: TRBD2
J gene: TRBJ2-5
clone size: -
CDR3 DNA: TGTGCCAGCAGTTCAGGGTCTAGCGGGAATGCAAAGACCCAGTACTTC
CDR3 protein: CASSSGSSGNAKTQYF

V gene: TRBV7-2
D gene: -
J gene: TRBJ2-5
clone size: many
CDR3 DNA: TGTGCCAGCAGCTTCAACCCTAGTGGGCAAGAGACCCAGTACTTC
CDR3 protein: CASSFNPSGQETQYF

V gene: TRBV28
D gene: -
J gene: TRBJ2-5
clone size: many
CDR3 DNA: TGTGCCACCTCCGGAAACCAAGAGACCCAGTACTTC
CDR3 protein: CATSGNQETQYF

V gene: TRBV20-1
D gene: -
J gene: TRBJ1-2
clone size: many
CDR3 DNA: TGCAGTGCTAGGCCCCTTACAGGGCTCGATGGCTACACCTTC
CDR3 protein: CSARPLTGLDGYTF

V gene: TRBV3-1
D gene: TRBD2
J gene: TRBJ2-5
clone size: many
CDR3 DNA: TGTGCCAGCAGCCTCGGACTAGCGGGAGGGTCAGAGACCCAGTACTTC
CDR3 protein: CASSLGLAGGSETQYF

V gene: TRBV5-1
D gene: TRBD2
J gene: TRBJ2-1
clone size: many
CDR3 DNA: TGCGCCAGCAGCCTAGCCGTGGGACTAGCGGGAGGTGAGCAGTTCTTC
CDR3 protein: CASSLAVGLAGGEQFF

V gene: TRBV7-2
D gene: TRBD2
J gene: TRBJ2-3
clone size: many
CDR3 DNA: TGTGCCAGCAGCTTAGTAGCGGGAGGGAAGACAGATACGCAGTATTTT
CDR3 protein: CASSLVAGGKTDTQYF

V gene: TRBV4-1
D gene: TRBD1
J gene: TRBJ1-1
clone size: many
CDR3 DNA: TGCGCCAGCAGCCAAGGACAGGGGGCTTTCTTT
CDR3 protein: CASSQGQGAFF

V gene: TRBV3-1
D gene: TRBD2
J gene: TRBJ2-1
clone size: many
CDR3 DNA: TGTGCCAGCAGCCAAGATACCGGGCACATAACTAGCGGGAGGTACGATGAGCAGTTCTTC
CDR3 protein: CASSQDTGHITSGRYDEQFF

V gene: TRBV3-1
D gene: TRBD1
J gene: TRBJ1-2
clone size: few
CDR3 DNA: TGTGCCAGCAGCCAAGAGGACAGGTCCTTAGGCTACACCTTC
CDR3 protein: CASSQEDRSLGYTF

V gene: TRBV3-1
D gene: -
J gene: TRBJ1-1
clone size: medium-sized
CDR3 DNA: TGTGCCAGCAAAGGCAGATCGAACACTGAAGCTTTCTTT
CDR3 protein: CASKGRSNTEAFF

V gene: TRBV29-1
D gene: -
J gene: TRBJ2-7
clone size: few
CDR3 DNA: TGCAGCGTTGGAGGGGAGTACGGAGAGCAGTACTTC
CDR3 protein: CSVGGEYGEQYF

V gene: TRBV28
D gene: TRBD2
J gene: TRBJ2-2
clone size: few
CDR3 DNA: TGTGCCAGCAGTTTGTTACTAGCGGGAGCCGGCGGGGAGCTGTTTTTT
CDR3 protein: CASSLLLAGAGGELFF

V gene: TRBV11-1
D gene: TRBD1
J gene: TRBJ2-7
clone size: few
CDR3 DNA: TGTGCCAGCAGCTTAGCCGGGACAGGGTTCCACGAGCAGTACTTC
CDR3 protein: CASSLAGTGFHEQYF

V gene: TRBV5-4
D gene: -
J gene: TRBJ2-1
clone size: many
CDR3 DNA: TGTGCCAGCACCTTGGAAGGAATCCGGGAGGGGGCTCGTAATGAGCAGTTCTTC
CDR3 protein: CASTLEGIREGARNEQFF

V gene: TRBV20-1
D gene: TRBD1
J gene: TRBJ1-6
clone size: many
CDR3 DNA: TGCAGTGCTACCCGGGACAGGGGGCGGTCACCCCTCCACTTT
CDR3 protein: CSATRDRGRSPLHF

V gene: TRBV18
D gene: -
J gene: TRBJ2-1
clone size: many
CDR3 DNA: TGTGCCAGCTCACCAATACAGGGCAATGAGCAGTTCTTC
CDR3 protein: CASSPIQGNEQFF

V gene: TRBV4-1
D gene: TRBD2
J gene: TRBJ2-1
clone size: -
CDR3 DNA: TGCGCCAGCAGCCAAGATCGGCGACTAGCGGGGGAAAGCTCCTGTAATGAGCAGTTCTTC
CDR3 protein: CASSQDRRLAGESSCNEQFF

V gene: TRBV2
D gene: -
J gene: TRBJ2-5
clone size: many
CDR3 DNA: TGTGCCTCTTCGGATTATGGGGAGACCCAGTACTTC
CDR3 protein: CASSDYGETQYF

V gene: TRBV20-1
D gene: TRBD1
J gene: TRBJ2-7
clone size: many
CDR3 DNA: TGCAGTGCTAGAGAAGGTGACAGGGCCGTCGAGCAGTACTTC
CDR3 protein: CSAREGDRAVEQYF

V gene: TRBV30
D gene: -
J gene: TRBJ2-1
clone size: many
CDR3 DNA: TGTGCCCTGTGGGGGGCGGGCAATGAGCAGTTCTTC
CDR3 protein: CALWGAGNEQFF

V gene: TRBV28
D gene: -
J gene: TRBJ2-1
clone size: many
CDR3 DNA: TGTGCCAGTAGTACTTACAATGAGCAGTTCTTC
CDR3 protein: CASSTYNEQFF

V gene: TRBV6-2/TRBV6-3
D gene: TRBD1
J gene: TRBJ1-1
clone size: -
CDR3 DNA: TGTGCCAGCAGAATACAGGGGAACACTGGAGCTTTCTTT
CDR3 protein: CASRIQGNTGAFF

V gene: TRBV7-9
D gene: -
J gene: TRBJ2-7
clone size: many
CDR3 DNA: TGTGCCAGCAGCCCGCCGGACAGCTACGAGCAGTACTTC
CDR3 protein: CASSPPDSYEQYF

V gene: TRBV7-2
D gene: -
J gene: TRBJ1-4
clone size: many
CDR3 DNA: TGTGCCAGCAGCACCGGAGGTTCCGGTGAAAAACTGTTTTTT
CDR3 protein: CASSTGGSGEKLFF

V gene: TRBV6-6
D gene: -
J gene: TRBJ2-5
clone size: many
CDR3 DNA: TGTGCCAGCAGTTACCCGGGAGTCGAAGAGACCCAGTACTTC
CDR3 protein: CASSYPGVEETQYF

V gene: TRBV4-2
D gene: TRBD2
J gene: TRBJ2-1
clone size: many
CDR3 DNA: TGTGCCAGCAGCCAAGATCTGCGGGAGTCTCCCTCCTACAATGAGCAGTTCTTC
CDR3 protein: CASSQDLRESPSYNEQFF

V gene: TRBV7-2
D gene: -
J gene: TRBJ2-5
clone size: -
CDR3 DNA: TGTGCCAGCAGCTTTGTACAGACTCAAGAGACCCAGTACTTC
CDR3 protein: CASSFVQTQETQYF

V gene: TRBV12-3/TRBV12-4
D gene: -
J gene: TRBJ2-5
clone size: many
CDR3 DNA: TGTGCCAGCAGTGCCACCCGGGAGACCCAGTACTTC
CDR3 protein: CASSATRETQYF

V gene: TRBV28
D gene: TRBD1
J gene: TRBJ2-6
clone size: many
CDR3 DNA: TGTGCCAGCAGTACAGGGGGCGAATCTGGGGCCAACGTCCTGACTTTC
CDR3 protein: CASSTGGESGANVLTF

V gene: TRBV4-1
D gene: -
J gene: TRBJ1-1
clone size: many
CDR3 DNA: TGCGCCAGCAGCCGGCCCCTCGGGAGCACTGAAGCTTTCTTT
CDR3 protein: CASSRPLGSTEAFF

V gene: TRBV28
D gene: TRBD2
J gene: TRBJ2-7
clone size: many
CDR3 DNA: TGTGCCAGCAGTCAACCTGGAGCGGGACTCTACGAGCAGTACTTC
CDR3 protein: CASSQPGAGLYEQYF

V gene: TRBV3-1
D gene: TRBD1
J gene: TRBJ2-7
clone size: many
CDR3 DNA: TGTGCCAGCAGCCAGGGGACAGGGTTGGAGCAGTACTTC
CDR3 protein: CASSQGTGLEQYF

V gene: TRBV7-9
D gene: TRBD1
J gene: TRBJ2-1
clone size: many
CDR3 DNA: TGTGCCAGCAGCCGAAGACAGGGGGCGCGGAATGAGCAGTTCTTC
CDR3 protein: CASSRRQGARNEQFF

V gene: TRBV29-1
D gene: -
J gene: TRBJ2-2
clone size: few
CDR3 DNA: TGCAGCGTCGTGGTACAGGTTGACACCGGGGAGCTGTTTTTT
CDR3 protein: CSVVVQVDTGELFF

V gene: TRBV4-2
D gene: -
J gene: TRBJ1-2
clone size: -
CDR3 DNA: TGTGCCAGCAGCCAAGATCCCGGCGTGGCTAACTATGGCTACATCTTC
CDR3 protein: CASSQDPGVANYGYIF

V gene: TRBV20-1
D gene: -
J gene: TRBJ1-1
clone size: many
CDR3 DNA: TGCAGTACCTGGCGGCGGATGAACACTGAAGCTTTCTTT
CDR3 protein: CSTWRRMNTEAFF

V gene: TRBV7-6
D gene: -
J gene: TRBJ1-1
clone size: few
CDR3 DNA: TGTGCCAGCAGCTTAGAGGGGTTAGGATTGAACACTGAAGCTTTCTTT
CDR3 protein: CASSLEGLGLNTEAFF

V gene: TRBV5-1
D gene: -
J gene: TRBJ2-3
clone size: few
CDR3 DNA: TGCGCCAGCAGCTTGAAGCCCACCCCAGATACGCAGTATTTT
CDR3 protein: CASSLKPTPDTQYF

V gene: TRBV29-1
D gene: -
J gene: TRBJ2-5
clone size: many
CDR3 DNA: TGCAGCGCCGACAGGAGCGAGACCCAGTACTTC
CDR3 protein: CSADRSETQYF

V gene: TRBV29-1
D gene: TRBD1
J gene: TRBJ1-2
clone size: -
CDR3 DNA: TGCAGCTTTGGCGGACAGGGTCCTAACGGCTACACCTTC
CDR3 protein: CSFGGQGPNGYTF